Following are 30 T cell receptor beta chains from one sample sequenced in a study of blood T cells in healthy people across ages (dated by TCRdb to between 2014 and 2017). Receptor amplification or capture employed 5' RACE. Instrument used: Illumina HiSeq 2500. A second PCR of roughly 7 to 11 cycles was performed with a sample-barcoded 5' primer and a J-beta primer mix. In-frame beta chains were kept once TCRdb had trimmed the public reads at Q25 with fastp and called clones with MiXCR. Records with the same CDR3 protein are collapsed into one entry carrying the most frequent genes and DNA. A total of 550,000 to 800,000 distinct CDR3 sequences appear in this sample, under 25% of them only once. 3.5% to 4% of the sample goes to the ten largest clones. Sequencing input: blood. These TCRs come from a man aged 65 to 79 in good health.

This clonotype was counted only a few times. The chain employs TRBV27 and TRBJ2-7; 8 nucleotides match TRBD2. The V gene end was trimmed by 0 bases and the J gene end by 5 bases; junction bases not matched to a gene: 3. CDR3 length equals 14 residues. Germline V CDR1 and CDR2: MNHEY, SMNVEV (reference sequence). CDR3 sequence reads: CASSLSGGRHEQYF. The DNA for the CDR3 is TGTGCCAGCAGTTTATCGGGCGGGAGGCACGAGCAGTACTTC.

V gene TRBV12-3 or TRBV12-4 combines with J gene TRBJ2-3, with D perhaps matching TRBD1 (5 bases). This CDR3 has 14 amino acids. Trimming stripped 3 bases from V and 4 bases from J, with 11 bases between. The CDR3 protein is CASSLDNSPDTQYF. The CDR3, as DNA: TGTGCCAGCAGTTTGGACAACAGCCCAGATACGCAGTATTTT.

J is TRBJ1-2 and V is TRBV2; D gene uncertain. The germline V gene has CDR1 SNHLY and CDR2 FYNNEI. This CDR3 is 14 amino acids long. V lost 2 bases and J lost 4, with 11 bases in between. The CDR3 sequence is CASSENQWGYGYTF. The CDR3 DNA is TGTGCCAGCAGTGAAAACCAGTGGGGCTATGGCTACACCTTC.

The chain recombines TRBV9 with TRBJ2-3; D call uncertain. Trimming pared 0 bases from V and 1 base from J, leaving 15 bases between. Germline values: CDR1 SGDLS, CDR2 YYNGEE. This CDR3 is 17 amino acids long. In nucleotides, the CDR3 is TGTGCCAGCAGCGTAGATGAGGTGCGGAGAGGCACAGATACGCAGTATTTT. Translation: CASSVDEVRRGTDTQYF. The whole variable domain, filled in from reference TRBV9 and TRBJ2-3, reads DSGVTQTPKHLITATGQRVTLRCSPRSGDLSVYWYQQSLDQGLQFLIQYYNGEERAKGNILERFSAQQFPDLHSELNLSSLELGDSALYFCASSVDEVRRGTDTQYFGPGTRLTVL.

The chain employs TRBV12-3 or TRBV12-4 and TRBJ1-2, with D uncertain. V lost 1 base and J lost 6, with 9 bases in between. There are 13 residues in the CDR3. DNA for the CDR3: TGTGCCAGCAGTTTAGGAGGAGGGAATGGCTACACCTTC. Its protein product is CASSLGGGNGYTF.

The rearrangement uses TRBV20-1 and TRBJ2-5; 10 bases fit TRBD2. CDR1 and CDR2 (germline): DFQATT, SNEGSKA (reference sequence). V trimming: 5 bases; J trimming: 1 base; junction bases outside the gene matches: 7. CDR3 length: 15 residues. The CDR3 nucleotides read TGCAGTGCTTCATTAGCGGGAGGTTCCCAAGAGACCCAGTACTTC. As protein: CSASLAGGSQETQYF.

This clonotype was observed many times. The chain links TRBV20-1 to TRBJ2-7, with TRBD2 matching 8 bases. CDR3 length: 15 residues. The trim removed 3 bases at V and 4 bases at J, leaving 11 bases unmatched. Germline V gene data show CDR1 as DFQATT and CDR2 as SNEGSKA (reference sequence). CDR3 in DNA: TGCAGTGCTAGTAGGTCGGGCAGCGGGAGTTACGAGCAGTACTTC. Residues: CSASRSGSGSYEQYF.

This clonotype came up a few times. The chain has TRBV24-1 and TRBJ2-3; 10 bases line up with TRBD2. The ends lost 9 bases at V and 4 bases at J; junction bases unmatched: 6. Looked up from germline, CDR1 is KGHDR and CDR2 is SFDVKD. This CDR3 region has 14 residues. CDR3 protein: CATAAGGRSDTQYF. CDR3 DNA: TGTGCCACCGCAGCGGGAGGGCGATCAGATACGCAGTATTTT.

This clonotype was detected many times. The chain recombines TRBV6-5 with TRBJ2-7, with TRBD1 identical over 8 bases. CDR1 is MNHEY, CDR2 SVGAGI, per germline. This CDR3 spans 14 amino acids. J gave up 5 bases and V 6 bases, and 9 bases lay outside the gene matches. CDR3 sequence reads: CASSGDRGTHEQYF. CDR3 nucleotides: TGTGCCAGCAGCGGAGACAGGGGTACCCACGAGCAGTACTTC.

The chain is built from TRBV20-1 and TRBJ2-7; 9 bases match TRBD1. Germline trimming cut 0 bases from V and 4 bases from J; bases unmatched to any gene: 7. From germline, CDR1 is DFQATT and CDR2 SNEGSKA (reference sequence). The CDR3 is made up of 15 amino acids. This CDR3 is CSARDLGQGRYEQYF. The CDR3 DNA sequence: TGCAGTGCTAGAGATCTAGGACAGGGGAGGTACGAGCAGTACTTC.

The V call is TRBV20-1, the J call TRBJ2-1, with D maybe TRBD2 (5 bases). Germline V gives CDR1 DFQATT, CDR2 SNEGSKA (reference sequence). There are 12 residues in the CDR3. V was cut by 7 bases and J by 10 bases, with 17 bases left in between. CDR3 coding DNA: TGCAGTGAAGCTCCGGGGTCCAGGGAGCAGTTCTTC. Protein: CSEAPGSREQFF.

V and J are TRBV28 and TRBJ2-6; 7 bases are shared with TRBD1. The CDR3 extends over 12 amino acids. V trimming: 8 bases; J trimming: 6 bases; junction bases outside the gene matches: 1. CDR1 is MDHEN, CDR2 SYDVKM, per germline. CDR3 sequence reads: CASGQEANVLTF. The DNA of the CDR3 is TGTGCCAGCGGACAGGAGGCCAACGTCCTGACTTTC.

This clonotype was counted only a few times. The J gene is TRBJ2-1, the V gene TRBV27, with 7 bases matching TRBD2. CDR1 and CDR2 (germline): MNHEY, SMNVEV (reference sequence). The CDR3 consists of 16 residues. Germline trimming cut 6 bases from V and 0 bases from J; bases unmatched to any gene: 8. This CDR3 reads CASRLLAISSYNEQFF. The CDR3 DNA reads TGTGCCAGCAGACTACTAGCGATTAGCTCCTACAATGAGCAGTTCTTC.

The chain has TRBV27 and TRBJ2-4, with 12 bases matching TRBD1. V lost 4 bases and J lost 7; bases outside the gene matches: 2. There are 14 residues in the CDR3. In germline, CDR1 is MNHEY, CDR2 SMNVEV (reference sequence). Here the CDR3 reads CASSSGTGGNIQYF. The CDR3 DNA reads TGTGCCAGCAGTTCCGGGACAGGGGGCAACATTCAGTACTTC.

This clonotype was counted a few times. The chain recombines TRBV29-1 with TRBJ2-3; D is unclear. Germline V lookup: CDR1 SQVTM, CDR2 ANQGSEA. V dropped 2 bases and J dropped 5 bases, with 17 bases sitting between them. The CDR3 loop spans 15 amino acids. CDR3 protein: CSVEIGSTIGDTQYF. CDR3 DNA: TGCAGCGTTGAAATAGGATCAACCATAGGAGATACGCAGTATTTT.

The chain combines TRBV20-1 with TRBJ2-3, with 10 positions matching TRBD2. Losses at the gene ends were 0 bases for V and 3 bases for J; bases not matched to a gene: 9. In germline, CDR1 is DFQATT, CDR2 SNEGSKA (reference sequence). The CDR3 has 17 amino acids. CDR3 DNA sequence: TGCAGTGCTAGAGATAGGAAGCGGGAGGGCTTAACAGATACGCAGTATTTT. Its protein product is CSARDRKREGLTDTQYF.

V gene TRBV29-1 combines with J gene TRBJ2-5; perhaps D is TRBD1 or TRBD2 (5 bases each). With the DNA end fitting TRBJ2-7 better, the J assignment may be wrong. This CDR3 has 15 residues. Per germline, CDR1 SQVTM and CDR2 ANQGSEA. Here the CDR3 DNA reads TGCAGCGTGGGGGATAGTGGGAGAGGAACCTACGAGCAGTACTTC. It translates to CSVGDSGRGTYEQYF.

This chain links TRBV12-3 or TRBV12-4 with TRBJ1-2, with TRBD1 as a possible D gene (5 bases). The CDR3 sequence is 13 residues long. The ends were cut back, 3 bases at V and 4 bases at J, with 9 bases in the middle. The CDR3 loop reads CASSFGGTYGYTF. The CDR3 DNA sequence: TGTGCCAGCAGTTTTGGGGGGACCTATGGCTACACCTTC.

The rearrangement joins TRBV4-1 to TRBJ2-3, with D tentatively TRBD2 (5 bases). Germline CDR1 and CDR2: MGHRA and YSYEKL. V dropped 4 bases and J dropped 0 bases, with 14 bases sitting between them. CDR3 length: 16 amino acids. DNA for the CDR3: TGCGCCAGCAGCCCCCTGGGCCTAGCCAGCACAGATACGCAGTATTTT. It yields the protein CASSPLGLASTDTQYF.

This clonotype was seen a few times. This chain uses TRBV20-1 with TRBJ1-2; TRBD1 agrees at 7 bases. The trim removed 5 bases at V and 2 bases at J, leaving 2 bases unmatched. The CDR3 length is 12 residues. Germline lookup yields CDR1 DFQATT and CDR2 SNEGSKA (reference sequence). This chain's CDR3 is CSAWDSNYGYTF. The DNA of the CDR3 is TGCAGTGCTTGGGACAGCAACTATGGCTACACCTTC.

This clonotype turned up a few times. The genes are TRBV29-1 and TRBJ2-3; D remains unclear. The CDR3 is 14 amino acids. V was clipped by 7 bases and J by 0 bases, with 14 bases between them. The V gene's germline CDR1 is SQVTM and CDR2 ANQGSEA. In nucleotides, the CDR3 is TGCAGCGGCACCCCGCTAGATAGCACAGATACGCAGTATTTT. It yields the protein CSGTPLDSTDTQYF.

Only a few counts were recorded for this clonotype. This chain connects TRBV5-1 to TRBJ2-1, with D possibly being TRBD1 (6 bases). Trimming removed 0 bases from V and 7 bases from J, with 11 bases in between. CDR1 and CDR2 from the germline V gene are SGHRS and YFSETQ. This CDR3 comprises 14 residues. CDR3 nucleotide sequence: TGCGCCAGCAGCTTGGGCCTCCAGGGGAATGAGCAGTTCTTC. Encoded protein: CASSLGLQGNEQFF. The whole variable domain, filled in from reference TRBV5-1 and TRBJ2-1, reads KAGVTQTPRYLIKTRGQQVTLSCSPISGHRSVSWYQQTPGQGLQFLFEYFSETQRNKGNFPGRFSGRQFSNSRSEMNVSTLELGDSALYLCASSLGLQGNEQFFGPGTRLTVL.

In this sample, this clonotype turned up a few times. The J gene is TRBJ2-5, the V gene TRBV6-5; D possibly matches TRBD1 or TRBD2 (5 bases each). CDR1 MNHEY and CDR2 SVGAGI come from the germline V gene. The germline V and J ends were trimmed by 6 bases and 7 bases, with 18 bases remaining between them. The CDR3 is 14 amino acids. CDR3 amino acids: CASSRMGPSGTQYF. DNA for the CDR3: TGTGCCAGCAGCCGCATGGGACCGTCGGGGACCCAGTACTTC.

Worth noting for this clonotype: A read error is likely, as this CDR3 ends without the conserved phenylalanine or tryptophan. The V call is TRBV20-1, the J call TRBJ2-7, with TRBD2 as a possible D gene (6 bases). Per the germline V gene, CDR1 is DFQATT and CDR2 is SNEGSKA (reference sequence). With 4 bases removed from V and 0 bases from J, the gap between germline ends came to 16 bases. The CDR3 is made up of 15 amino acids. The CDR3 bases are TGCAGTGCTACCGGCGGGGTCCAGAGCTCCTACGAGCAGTACTCC. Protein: CSATGGVQSSYEQYS.

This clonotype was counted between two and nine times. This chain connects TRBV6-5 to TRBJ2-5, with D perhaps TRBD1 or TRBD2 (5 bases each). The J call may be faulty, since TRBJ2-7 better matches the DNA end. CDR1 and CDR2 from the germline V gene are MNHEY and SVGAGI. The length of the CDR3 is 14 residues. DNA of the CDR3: TGTGCCAGCAGTCCTACGGGGACCTCCTACGAGCAGTACTTC. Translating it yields CASSPTGTSYEQYF.

The CDR3 reads CASSLSPSIGEQYF. CDR3 in DNA: TGTGCCAGCAGCTTAAGCCCCTCTATAGGGGAGCAGTACTTC. The chain is built from TRBV7-9 and TRBJ2-7; D not resolved. This CDR3 is built from 14 residues. Germline V gene data show CDR1 as SEHNR and CDR2 as FQNEAQ (reference sequence). V gave up 2 bases and J gave up 7 bases, with 15 bases separating them. Drawing the rest from reference TRBV7-9 and TRBJ2-7, the complete variable domain is DTGVSQNPRHKITKRGQNVTFRCDPISEHNRLYWYRQTLGQGPEFLTYFQNEAQLEKSRLLSDRFSAERPKGSFSTLEIQRTEQGDSAMYLCASSLSPSIGEQYFGPGTRLTVT.

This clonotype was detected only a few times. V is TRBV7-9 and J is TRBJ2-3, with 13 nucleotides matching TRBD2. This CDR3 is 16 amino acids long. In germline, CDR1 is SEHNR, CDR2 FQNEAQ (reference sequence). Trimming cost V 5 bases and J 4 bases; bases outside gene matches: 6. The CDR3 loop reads CASSPTSGRLPDTQYF. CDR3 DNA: TGTGCCAGCAGCCCGACTAGCGGGAGGCTTCCAGATACGCAGTATTTT.

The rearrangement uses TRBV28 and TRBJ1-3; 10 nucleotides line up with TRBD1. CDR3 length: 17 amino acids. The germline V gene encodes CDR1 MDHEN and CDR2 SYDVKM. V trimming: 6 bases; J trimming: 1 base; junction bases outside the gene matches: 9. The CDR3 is CASSRPGQGRSGNTIYF. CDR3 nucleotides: TGTGCCAGCAGCCGACCGGGACAGGGGAGGTCTGGAAACACCATATATTTT.

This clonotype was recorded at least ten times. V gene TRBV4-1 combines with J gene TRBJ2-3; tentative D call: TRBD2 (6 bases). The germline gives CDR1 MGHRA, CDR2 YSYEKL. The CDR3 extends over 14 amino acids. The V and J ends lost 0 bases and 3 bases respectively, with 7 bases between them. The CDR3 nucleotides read TGCGCCAGCAGCCAAGATGGGAGGACAGATACGCAGTATTTT. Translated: CASSQDGRTDTQYF.

CDR3 loop: CASSTRQGHSGNTIYF. In nucleotides, the CDR3 is TGTGCCAGCAGTACCCGACAGGGCCACTCTGGAAACACCATATATTTT. This rearrangement joins TRBV12-3 or TRBV12-4 to TRBJ1-3; 7 bases are shared with TRBD1. V dropped 5 bases and J dropped 0; count of bases not matched to a gene: 7. The CDR3 spans 16 residues.